This T cell receptor beta chain was sequenced during a study of somatic mutations in cytotoxic T cells in rheumatoid arthritis. The CDR3 is 14 residues long. Germline V CDR1 and CDR2: SGHDT, YYEEEE. V was pared by 6 bases and J by 2 bases, with 14 bases between. Profiling relied on immunoSEQ multiplex PCR, and the TCRdb table lists in-frame clones only, not all of them. The sample carries about 30,000 clones, approximately 85% recorded once. This clonotype was sampled from an adult with rheumatoid arthritis. Input material: CD8+ T cells sorted from blood. This chain connects TRBV5-6 to TRBJ2-5; the D is unclear. The CDR3 loop reads CASTSRRKQETQYF. CDR3 DNA sequence: TGTGCCAGCACGTCGAGACGGAAGCAAGAGACCCAGTACTTC.